This T cell receptor (beta chain) was documented in a study of blood T cell repertoires in COVID-19. Profiled with immunoSEQ multiplex PCR; TCRdb holds only in-frame clones, not every one. The sample records about 120,000 clones, roughly nine tenths being singletons. The J segment lost 3 bases and the V segment lost 4 bases, leaving 7 bases of the junction unmatched. The CDR3 contains 15 residues. Germline loops: CDR1 SGHTS, CDR2 YDEGEE. V gene TRBV5-8 combines with J gene TRBJ2-1, with TRBD2 identical over 7 bases. The sequencing sample was made of peripheral blood. The clonotype originates from a man aged 50 to 59 with active COVID-19. The CDR3: CASSPREARYNEQFF. As DNA, the CDR3 is TGTGCCAGCAGCCCACGGGAGGCCCGCTACAATGAGCAGTTCTTC.